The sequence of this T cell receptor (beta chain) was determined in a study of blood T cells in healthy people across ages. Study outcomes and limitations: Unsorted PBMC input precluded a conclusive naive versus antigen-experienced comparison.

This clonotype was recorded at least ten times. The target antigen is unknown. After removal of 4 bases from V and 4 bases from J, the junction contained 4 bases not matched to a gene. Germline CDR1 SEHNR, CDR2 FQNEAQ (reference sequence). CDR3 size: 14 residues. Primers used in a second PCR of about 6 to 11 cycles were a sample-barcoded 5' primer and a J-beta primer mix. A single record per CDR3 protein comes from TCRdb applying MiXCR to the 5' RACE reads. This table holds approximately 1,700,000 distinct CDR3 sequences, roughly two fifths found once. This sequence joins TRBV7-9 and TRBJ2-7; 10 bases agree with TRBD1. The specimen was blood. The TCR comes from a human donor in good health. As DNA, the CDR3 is TGTGCCAGCAGCTCGACAGGGGGCAAGTACGAGCAGTACTTC. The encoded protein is CASSSTGGKYEQYF.